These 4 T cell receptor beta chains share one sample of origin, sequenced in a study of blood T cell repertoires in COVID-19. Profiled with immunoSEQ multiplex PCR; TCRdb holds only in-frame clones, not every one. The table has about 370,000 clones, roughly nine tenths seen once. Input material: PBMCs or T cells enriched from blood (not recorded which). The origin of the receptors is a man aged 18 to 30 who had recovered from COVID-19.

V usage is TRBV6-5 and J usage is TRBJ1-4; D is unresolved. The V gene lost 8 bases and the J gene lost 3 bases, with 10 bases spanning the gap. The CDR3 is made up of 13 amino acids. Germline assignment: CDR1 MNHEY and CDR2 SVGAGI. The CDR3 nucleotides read TGTGCCAGCGTAACCGGTCCTAATGAAAAACTGTTTTTT. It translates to CASVTGPNEKLFF.

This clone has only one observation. In DNA, the CDR3 is TGTGCCAGCAGTTTAGTTCGCGGGGGGGTCACGTTCTTC. It yields the protein CASSLVRGGVTFF. The rearrangement uses TRBV12-3 or TRBV12-4 and TRBJ2-1, with 9 bases identical to TRBD2. V trimming: 1 base; J trimming: 15 bases; junction bases outside the gene matches: 7. The CDR3 extends over 13 amino acids.

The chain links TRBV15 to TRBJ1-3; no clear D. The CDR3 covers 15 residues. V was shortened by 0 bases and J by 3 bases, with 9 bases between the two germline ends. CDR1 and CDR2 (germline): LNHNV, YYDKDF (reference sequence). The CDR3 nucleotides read TGTGCCACCAGCAGAGATCAGGACTTTGGAAACACCATATATTTT. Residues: CATSRDQDFGNTIYF. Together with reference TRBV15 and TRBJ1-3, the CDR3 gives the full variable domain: DAMVIQNPRYQVTQFGKPVTLSCSQTLNHNVMYWYQQKSSQAPKLLFHYYDKDFNNEADTPDNFQSRRPNTSFCFLDIRSPGLGDTAMYLCATSRDQDFGNTIYFGEGSWLTVV.

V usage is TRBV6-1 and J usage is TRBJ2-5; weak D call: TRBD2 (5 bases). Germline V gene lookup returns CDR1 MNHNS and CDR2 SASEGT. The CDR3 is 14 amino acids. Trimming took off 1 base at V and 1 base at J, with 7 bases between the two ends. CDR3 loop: CASSEGTAQETQYF. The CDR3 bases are TGTGCCAGCAGTGAAGGGACTGCCCAAGAGACCCAGTACTTC.